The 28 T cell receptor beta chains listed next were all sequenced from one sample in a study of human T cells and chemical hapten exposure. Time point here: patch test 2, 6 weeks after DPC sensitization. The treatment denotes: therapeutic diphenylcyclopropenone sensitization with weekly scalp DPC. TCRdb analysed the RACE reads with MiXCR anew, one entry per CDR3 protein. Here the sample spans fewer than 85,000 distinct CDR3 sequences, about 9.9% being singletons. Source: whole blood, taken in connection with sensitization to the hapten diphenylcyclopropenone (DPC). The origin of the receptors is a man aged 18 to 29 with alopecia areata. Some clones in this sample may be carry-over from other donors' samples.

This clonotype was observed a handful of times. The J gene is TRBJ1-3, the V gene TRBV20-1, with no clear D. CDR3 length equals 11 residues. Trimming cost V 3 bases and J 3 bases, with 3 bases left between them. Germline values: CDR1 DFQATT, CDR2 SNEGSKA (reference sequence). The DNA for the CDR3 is TGCAGTGCTAGTCTTGGAAACACCATATATTTT. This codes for CSASLGNTIYF.

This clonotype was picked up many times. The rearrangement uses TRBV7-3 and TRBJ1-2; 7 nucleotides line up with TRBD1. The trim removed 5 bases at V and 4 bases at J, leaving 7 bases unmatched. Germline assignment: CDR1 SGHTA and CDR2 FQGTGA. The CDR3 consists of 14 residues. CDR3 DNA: TGTGCCAGCAGCCCGCACGGGACAGCCTATGGCTACACCTTC. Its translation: CASSPHGTAYGYTF.

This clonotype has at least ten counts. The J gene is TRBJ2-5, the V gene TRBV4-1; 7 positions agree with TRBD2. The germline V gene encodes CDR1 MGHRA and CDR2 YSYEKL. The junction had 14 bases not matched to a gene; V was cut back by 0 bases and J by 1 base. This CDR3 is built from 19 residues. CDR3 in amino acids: CASSQDPSGDSPTQETQYF. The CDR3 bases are TGCGCCAGCAGCCAAGATCCCAGCGGGGACTCACCTACCCAAGAGACCCAGTACTTC.

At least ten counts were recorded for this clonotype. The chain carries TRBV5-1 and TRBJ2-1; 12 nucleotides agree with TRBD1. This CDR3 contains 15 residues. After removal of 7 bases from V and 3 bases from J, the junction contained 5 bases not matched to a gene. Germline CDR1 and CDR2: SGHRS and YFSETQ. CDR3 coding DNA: TGCGCCAGCCGGGGGACAGGGGGCATCTACAATGAGCAGTTCTTC. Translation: CASRGTGGIYNEQFF. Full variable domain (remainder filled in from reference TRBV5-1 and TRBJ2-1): KAGVTQTPRYLIKTRGQQVTLSCSPISGHRSVSWYQQTPGQGLQFLFEYFSETQRNKGNFPGRFSGRQFSNSRSEMNVSTLELGDSALYLCASRGTGGIYNEQFFGPGTRLTVL.

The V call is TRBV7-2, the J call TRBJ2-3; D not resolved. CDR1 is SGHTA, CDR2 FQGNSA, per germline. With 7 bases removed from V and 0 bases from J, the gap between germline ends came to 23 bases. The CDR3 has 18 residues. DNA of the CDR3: TGTGCCAGCACTGAAAATCCCGGACGGCCGTCTAGCACAGATACGCAGTATTTT. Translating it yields CASTENPGRPSSTDTQYF. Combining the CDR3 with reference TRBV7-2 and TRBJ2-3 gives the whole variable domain GAGVSQSPSNKVTEKGKDVELRCDPISGHTALYWYRQSLGQGLEFLIYFQGNSAPDKSGLPSDRFSAERTGGSVSTLTIQRTQQEDSAVYLCASTENPGRPSSTDTQYFGPGTRLTVL.

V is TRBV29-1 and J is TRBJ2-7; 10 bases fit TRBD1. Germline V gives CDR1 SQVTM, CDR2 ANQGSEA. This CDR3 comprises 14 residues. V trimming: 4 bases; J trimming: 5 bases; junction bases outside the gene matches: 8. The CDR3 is CSVGRDRGIHEQYF. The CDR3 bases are TGCAGCGTTGGTCGGGACAGGGGAATCCACGAGCAGTACTTC.

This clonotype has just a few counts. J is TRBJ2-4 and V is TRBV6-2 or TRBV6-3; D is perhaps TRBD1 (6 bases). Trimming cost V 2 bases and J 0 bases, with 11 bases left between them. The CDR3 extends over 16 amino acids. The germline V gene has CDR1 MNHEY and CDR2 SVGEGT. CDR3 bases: TGTGCCAGCAGTTACCCAGGGGAATTAGCCAAAAACATTCAGTACTTC. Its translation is CASSYPGELAKNIQYF.

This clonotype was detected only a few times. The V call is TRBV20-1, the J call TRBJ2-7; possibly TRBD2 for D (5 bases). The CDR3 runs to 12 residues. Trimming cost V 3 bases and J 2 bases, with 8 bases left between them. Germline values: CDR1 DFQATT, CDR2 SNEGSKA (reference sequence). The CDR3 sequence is CSASPGTYEQYF. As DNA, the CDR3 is TGCAGTGCTAGTCCGGGGACCTACGAGCAGTACTTC.

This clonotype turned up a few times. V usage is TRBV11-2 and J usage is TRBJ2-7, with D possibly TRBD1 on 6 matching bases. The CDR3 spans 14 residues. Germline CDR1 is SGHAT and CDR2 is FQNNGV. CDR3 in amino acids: CVSSLERGTYEQYV. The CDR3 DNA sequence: TGTGTCAGCAGCTTAGAGAGGGGGACCTACGAGCAGTACGTC.

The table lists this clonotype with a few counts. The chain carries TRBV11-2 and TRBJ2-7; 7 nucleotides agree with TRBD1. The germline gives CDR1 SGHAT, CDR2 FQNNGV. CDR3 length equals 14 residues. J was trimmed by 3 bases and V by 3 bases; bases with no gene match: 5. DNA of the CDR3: TGTGCCAGCAGCTTGACAGGGTTTTTCTACGAGCAGTACTTC. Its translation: CASSLTGFFYEQYF.

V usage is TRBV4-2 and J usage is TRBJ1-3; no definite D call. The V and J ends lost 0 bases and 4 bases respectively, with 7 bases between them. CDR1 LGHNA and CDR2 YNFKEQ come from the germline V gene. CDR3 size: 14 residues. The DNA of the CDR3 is TGTGCCAGCAGCCAAGAAATAGGCGGAAACACCATATATTTT. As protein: CASSQEIGGNTIYF.

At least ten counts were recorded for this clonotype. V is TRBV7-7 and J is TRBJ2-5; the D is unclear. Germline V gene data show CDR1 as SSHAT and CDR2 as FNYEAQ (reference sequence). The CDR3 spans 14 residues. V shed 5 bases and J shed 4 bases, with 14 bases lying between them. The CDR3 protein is CASSRSSRGETQYF. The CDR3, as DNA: TGTGCCAGCAGCCGTTCTAGTCGAGGAGAGACCCAGTACTTC.

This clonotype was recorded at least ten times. The CDR3 bases are TGCAGCGTTGAAGGTCCGGGGGGAAACACCATATATTTT. This encodes CSVEGPGGNTIYF. The chain employs TRBV29-1 and TRBJ1-3; D is undetermined. This CDR3 is built from 13 residues. Trimming pared 1 base from V and 4 bases from J, leaving 8 bases between. CDR1 and CDR2 from the germline V gene are SQVTM and ANQGSEA. Variable domain in full (rest from reference TRBV29-1 and TRBJ1-3): SAVISQKPSRDICQRGTSLTIQCQVDSQVTMMFWYRQQPGQSLTLIATANQGSEATYESGFVIDKFPISRPNLTFSTLTVSNMSPEDSSIYLCSVEGPGGNTIYFGEGSWLTVV.

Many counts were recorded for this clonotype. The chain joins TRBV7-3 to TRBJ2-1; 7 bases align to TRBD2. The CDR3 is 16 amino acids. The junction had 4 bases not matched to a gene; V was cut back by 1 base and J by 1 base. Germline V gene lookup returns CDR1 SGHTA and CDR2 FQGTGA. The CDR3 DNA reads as TGTGCCAGCAGCTTAATGTCTAGCGGTTCCTACAATGAGCAGTTCTTC. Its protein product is CASSLMSSGSYNEQFF.

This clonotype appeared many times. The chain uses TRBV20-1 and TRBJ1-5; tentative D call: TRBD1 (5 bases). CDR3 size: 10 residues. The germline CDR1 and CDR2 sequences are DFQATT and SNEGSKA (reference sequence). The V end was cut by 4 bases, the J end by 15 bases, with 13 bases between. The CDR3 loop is CSAIHRGMHF. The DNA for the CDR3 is TGCAGTGCTATTCATAGGGGTATGCATTTT.

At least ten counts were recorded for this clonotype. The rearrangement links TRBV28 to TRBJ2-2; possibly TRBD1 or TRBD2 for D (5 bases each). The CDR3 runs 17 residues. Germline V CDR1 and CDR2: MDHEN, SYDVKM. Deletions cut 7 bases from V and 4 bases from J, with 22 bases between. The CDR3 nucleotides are TGTGCCAGCAATTTTCAGGCGTCAGGGCGGGCCACCGGGGAGCTGTTTTTT. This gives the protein CASNFQASGRATGELFF.

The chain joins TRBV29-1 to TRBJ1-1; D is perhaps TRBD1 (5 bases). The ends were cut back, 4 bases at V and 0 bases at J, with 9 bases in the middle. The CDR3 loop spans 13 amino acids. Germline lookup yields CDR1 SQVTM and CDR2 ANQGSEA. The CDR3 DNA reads TGCAGCGTTGGCAGGGCGTTGAACACTGAAGCTTTCTTT. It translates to CSVGRALNTEAFF.

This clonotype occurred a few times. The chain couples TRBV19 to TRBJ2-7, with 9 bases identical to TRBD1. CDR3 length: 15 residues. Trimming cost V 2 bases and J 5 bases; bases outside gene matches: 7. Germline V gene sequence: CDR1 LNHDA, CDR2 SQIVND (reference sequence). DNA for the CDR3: TGTGCCAGTAGTATATCGGACAGGGGCCCCAACGAGCAGTACTTC. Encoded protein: CASSISDRGPNEQYF. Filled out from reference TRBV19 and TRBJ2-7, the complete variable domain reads DGGITQSPKYLFRKEGQNVTLSCEQNLNHDAMYWYRQDPGQGLRLIYYSQIVNDFQKGDIAEGYSVSREKKESFPLTVTSAQKNPTAFYLCASSISDRGPNEQYFGPGTRLTVT.

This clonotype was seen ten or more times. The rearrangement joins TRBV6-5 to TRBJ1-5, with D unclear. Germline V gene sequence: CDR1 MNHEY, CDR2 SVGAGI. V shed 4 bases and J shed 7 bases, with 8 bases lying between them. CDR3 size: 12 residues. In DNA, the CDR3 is TGTGCCAGCAGTTTCTATATACAGCCCCAGCATTTT. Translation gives CASSFYIQPQHF.

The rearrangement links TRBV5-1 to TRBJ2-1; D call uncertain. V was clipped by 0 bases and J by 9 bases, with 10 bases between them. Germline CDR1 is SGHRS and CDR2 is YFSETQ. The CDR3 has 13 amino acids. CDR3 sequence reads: CASSLVVAGEQFF. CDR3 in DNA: TGCGCCAGCAGCTTGGTGGTGGCAGGTGAGCAGTTCTTC.

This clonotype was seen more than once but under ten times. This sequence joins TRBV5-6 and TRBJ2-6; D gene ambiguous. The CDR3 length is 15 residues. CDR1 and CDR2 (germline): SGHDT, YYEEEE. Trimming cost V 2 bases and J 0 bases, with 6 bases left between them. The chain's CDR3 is CASSLVLSGANVLTF. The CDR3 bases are TGTGCCAGCAGCTTAGTTCTCTCTGGGGCCAACGTCCTGACTTTC. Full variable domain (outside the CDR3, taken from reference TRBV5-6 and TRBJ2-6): DAGVTQSPTHLIKTRGQQVTLRCSPKSGHDTVSWYQQALGQGPQFIFQYYEEEERQRGNFPDRFSGHQFPNYSSELNVNALLLGDSALYLCASSLVLSGANVLTFGAGSRLTVL.

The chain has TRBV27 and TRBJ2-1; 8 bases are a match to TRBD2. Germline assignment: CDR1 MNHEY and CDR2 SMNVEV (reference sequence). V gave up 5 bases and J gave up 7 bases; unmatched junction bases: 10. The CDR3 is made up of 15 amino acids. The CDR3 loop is CASSHRTSPLNEQFF. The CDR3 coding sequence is TGTGCCAGCAGTCACCGGACTAGCCCGCTGAATGAGCAGTTCTTC.

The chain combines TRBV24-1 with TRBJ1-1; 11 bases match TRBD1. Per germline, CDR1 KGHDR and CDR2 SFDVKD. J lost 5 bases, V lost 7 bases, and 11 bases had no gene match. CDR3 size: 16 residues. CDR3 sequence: CATRQGQGAQRTEAFF. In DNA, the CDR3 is TGTGCCACCAGGCAAGGACAGGGGGCTCAACGTACTGAAGCTTTCTTT.

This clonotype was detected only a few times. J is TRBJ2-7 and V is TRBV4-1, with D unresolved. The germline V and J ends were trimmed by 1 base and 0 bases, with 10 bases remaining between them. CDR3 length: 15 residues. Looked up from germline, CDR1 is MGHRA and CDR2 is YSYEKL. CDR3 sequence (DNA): TGCGCCAGCAGCCAAGTTGGGTCTAGCTCCTACGAGCAGTACTTC. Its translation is CASSQVGSSSYEQYF.

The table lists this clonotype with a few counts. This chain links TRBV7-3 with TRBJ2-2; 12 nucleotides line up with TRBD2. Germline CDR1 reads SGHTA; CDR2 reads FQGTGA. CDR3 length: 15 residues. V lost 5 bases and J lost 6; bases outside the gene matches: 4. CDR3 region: CASSPRTSGAGELFF. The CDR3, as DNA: TGTGCCAGCAGCCCCCGGACTAGCGGGGCCGGGGAGCTGTTTTTT.

Here the CDR3 DNA reads TGCAGTGCTATAGCTTCCCCGGCGGAACTGTTTTTT. This translates into CSAIASPAELFF. The rearrangement links TRBV20-1 to TRBJ1-4; no clear D. CDR1 and CDR2 from the germline V gene are DFQATT and SNEGSKA (reference sequence). V lost 4 bases, J lost 12 bases, and 15 bases lay in between. The CDR3 has 12 amino acids.

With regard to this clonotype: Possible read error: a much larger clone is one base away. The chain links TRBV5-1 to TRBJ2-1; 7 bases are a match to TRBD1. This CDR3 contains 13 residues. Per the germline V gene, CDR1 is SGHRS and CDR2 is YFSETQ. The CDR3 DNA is TGCGTCAGCAGCTACGACAGGGTCAATGAGCAGTTCTTC. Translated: CVSSYDRVNEQFF.

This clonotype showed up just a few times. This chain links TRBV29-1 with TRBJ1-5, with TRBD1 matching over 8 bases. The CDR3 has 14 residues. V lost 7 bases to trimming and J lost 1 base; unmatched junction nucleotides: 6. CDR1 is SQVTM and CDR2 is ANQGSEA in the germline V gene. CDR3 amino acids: CSAWTGISNQPQHF. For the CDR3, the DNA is TGCAGCGCCTGGACAGGGATAAGCAATCAGCCCCAGCATTTT.